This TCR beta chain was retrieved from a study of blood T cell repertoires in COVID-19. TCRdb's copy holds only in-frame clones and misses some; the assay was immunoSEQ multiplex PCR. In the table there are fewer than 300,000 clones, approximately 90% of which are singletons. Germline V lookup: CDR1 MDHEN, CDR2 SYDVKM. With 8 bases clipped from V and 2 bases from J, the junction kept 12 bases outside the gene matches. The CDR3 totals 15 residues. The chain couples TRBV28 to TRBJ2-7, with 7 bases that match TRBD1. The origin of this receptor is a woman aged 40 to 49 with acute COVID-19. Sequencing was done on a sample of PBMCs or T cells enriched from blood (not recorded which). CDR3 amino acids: CASSNPGQPTYEQYF. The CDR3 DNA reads TGTGCCAGCTCCAACCCGGGACAGCCTACCTACGAGCAGTACTTC.